This passage covers 23 T cell receptor beta chains from one sample sequenced in a study of T cells in Graves' hyperthyroidism and ophthalmopathy. RNA transcripts gave rise to amplified TCR beta CDR3 regions. The study used the HTBI primer set for a first-round RT-PCR of the TCR CDR3. TCRdb re-analysed the multiplex PCR reads in MiXCR, keeping a single row per CDR3 protein. This table has about 270,000 distinct CDR3 sequences, 13% to 15% appearing once. The sample taken for sequencing was blood. These receptors all stem from a woman in her forties or fifties with Graves' hyperthyroidism that later progressed to Graves' ophthalmopathy.

This clonotype came up many times. The rearrangement links TRBV24-1 to TRBJ1-5; D remains ambiguous. Germline V CDR1 and CDR2: KGHDR, SFDVKD. V was clipped by 4 bases and J by 0 bases, with 12 bases between them. This CDR3 has 16 residues. The CDR3 DNA follows: TGTGCCACCAGTGACGGACGGGCCGGTAGCAATCAGCCCCAGCATTTT. Encoded protein: CATSDGRAGSNQPQHF.

This clonotype appeared many times. The genes are TRBV28 and TRBJ2-1, with TRBD1 identical over 9 bases. This CDR3 contains 14 residues. Trimming at V came to 4 bases and at J to 6 bases, leaving 4 bases not matched to a gene. Germline V gene lookup returns CDR1 MDHEN and CDR2 SYDVKM. In DNA form, the CDR3 reads TGTGCCAGCAGTTACGACAGGGGGGGCAATGAGCAGTTCTTC. Protein: CASSYDRGGNEQFF.

The chain combines TRBV5-1 with TRBJ1-2; no reliable D call. V gave up 0 bases and J gave up 7 bases, with 16 bases separating them. The CDR3 has 15 amino acids. CDR1 is SGHRS, CDR2 YFSETQ, per germline. This CDR3 reads CASSLDPGSSAGYTF. The CDR3 nucleotides are TGCGCCAGCAGCTTGGATCCAGGAAGTAGCGCTGGCTACACCTTC.

V is TRBV5-1 and J is TRBJ2-3; a possible D gene is TRBD2 (6 bases). The CDR3 is 14 amino acids. CDR1 is SGHRS, CDR2 YFSETQ, per germline. V lost 2 bases, J lost 4 bases, and 11 bases lay in between. The CDR3 DNA reads as TGCGCCAGCAGCTTTAGCGGTGCTGCAGATACGCAGTATTTT. It is translated as CASSFSGAADTQYF.

This clonotype was seen at least ten times. The V call is TRBV10-3, the J call TRBJ2-7; D may be TRBD1 (5 bases). Germline values: CDR1 ENHRY, CDR2 SYGVKD. Deletions cut 10 bases from V and 2 bases from J, with 21 bases between. The CDR3 runs 15 residues. CDR3 sequence: CATTDSARRTYEQYF. The CDR3 DNA sequence: TGTGCCACCACTGACAGCGCCCGACGAACCTACGAGCAGTACTTC.

This clonotype was seen repeatedly, ten times or more. The chain is built from TRBV28 and TRBJ2-7; a possible D gene is TRBD2 (5 bases). Germline V gene lookup returns CDR1 MDHEN and CDR2 SYDVKM. Trimming took off 2 bases at V and 6 bases at J, with 11 bases between the two ends. The CDR3 is 13 residues long. Here the CDR3 DNA reads TGTGCCAGCAGTTTACCCGGACTTGGCGAGCAGTACTTC. It codes for CASSLPGLGEQYF.

This clonotype was detected a few times. The chain employs TRBV5-1 and TRBJ2-1, with a possible D match to TRBD1 (5 bases). The CDR3 extends over 15 amino acids. V lost 0 bases and J lost 4, with 11 bases in between. CDR1 SGHRS and CDR2 YFSETQ come from the germline V gene. Here the CDR3 reads CASSLVVQGYNEQFF. CDR3 sequence (DNA): TGCGCCAGCAGCTTGGTGGTCCAGGGTTACAATGAGCAGTTCTTC.

The chain is built from TRBV20-1 and TRBJ1-5; tentatively, D is TRBD1 (5 bases). Trimming took 6 bases from V and 4 from J, leaving 10 bases between them. Germline V CDR1 and CDR2: DFQATT, SNEGSKA (reference sequence). The CDR3 loop spans 12 amino acids. CDR3 bases: TGCAGTGCCTACTACAGGAATCAGCCCCAGCATTTT. Amino acids: CSAYYRNQPQHF.

In this sample, this clonotype turned up many times. This chain links TRBV19 with TRBJ1-1; the D is unclear. The germline CDR1 and CDR2 sequences are LNHDA and SQIVND (reference sequence). Trimming cost V 1 base and J 1 base, with 4 bases left between them. The CDR3 is 13 amino acids. The CDR3 bases are TGTGCCAGTAGTATAGTGCGGAACACTGAAGCTTTCTTT. It translates to CASSIVRNTEAFF.

This clonotype was recorded a few times. A much bigger clone sits one base away, suggesting this may be a read error. This chain links TRBV5-6 with TRBJ2-1, with D uncertain. The germline V gene encodes CDR1 SGHDT and CDR2 YYEEEE. The V end was cut by 4 bases, the J end by 6 bases, with 14 bases between. The CDR3 has 14 residues. The CDR3 protein is CASSPLWGCNEQFF. In DNA form, the CDR3 reads TGTGCCAGCAGCCCCCTGTGGGGATGCAATGAGCAGTTCTTC. Full variable domain (rest looked up from reference TRBV5-6 and TRBJ2-1): DAGVTQSPTHLIKTRGQQVTLRCSPKSGHDTVSWYQQALGQGPQFIFQYYEEEERQRGNFPDRFSGHQFPNYSSELNVNALLLGDSALYLCASSPLWGCNEQFFGPGTRLTVL.

Regarding this clonotype: The CDR3 ends on some other residue instead of the conserved phenylalanine or tryptophan, so this is likely a read error. The chain combines TRBV29-1 with TRBJ2-7; TRBD1 agrees at 9 bases. CDR1 is SQVTM and CDR2 is ANQGSEA in the germline V gene. The V segment lost 6 bases and the J segment 3 bases; nucleotides outside the gene matches: 3. This CDR3 is 12 amino acids long. In DNA, the CDR3 is TGCAGCGTGGGGACAGGGAGCTACGAGCAGTACCTC. Translating gives CSVGTGSYEQYL.

This clonotype showed up many times. This chain joins TRBV5-1 and TRBJ2-5, with 13 bases aligning to TRBD2. Germline loops: CDR1 SGHRS, CDR2 YFSETQ. The CDR3 has 18 amino acids. With V trimmed by 5 bases and J by 5 bases, 15 bases remained unmatched. CDR3 bases: TGCGCCAGCAGAATCGGGACTAGCGGGACCGGGAGCGGGGAGACCCAGTACTTC. Its translation is CASRIGTSGTGSGETQYF. Based on the CDR3 plus reference TRBV5-1 and TRBJ2-5, the full variable domain is KAGVTQTPRYLIKTRGQQVTLSCSPISGHRSVSWYQQTPGQGLQFLFEYFSETQRNKGNFPGRFSGRQFSNSRSEMNVSTLELGDSALYLCASRIGTSGTGSGETQYFGPGTRLLVL.

This clonotype was seen once. The chain joins TRBV30 to TRBJ1-4, with 7 bases fitting TRBD1. The germline V gene has CDR1 GTSNPN and CDR2 SVGIG (reference sequence). V gave up 1 base and J gave up 7 bases; unmatched junction bases: 6. The CDR3 length is 14 residues. As DNA, the CDR3 is TGTGCCTGGAGTGAGGGACAGAGGAGTGAAAAACTGTTTTTT. This codes for CAWSEGQRSEKLFF.

This clonotype was seen many times. The chain uses TRBV11-3 and TRBJ2-7; 9 nucleotides match TRBD1. In germline, CDR1 is SGHNT, CDR2 YENEEA. V lost 4 bases to trimming and J lost 4 bases; unmatched junction nucleotides: 2. This CDR3 has 13 amino acids. CDR3 DNA: TGTGCCAGCAGCTACGACAGGGGGTACGAGCAGTACTTC. Encoded protein: CASSYDRGYEQYF.

This clonotype was counted between two and nine times. The chain uses TRBV4-1 and TRBJ2-1, with 7 bases lining up with TRBD2. Germline CDR1 and CDR2: MGHRA and YSYEKL. Germline trimming cut 0 bases from V and 3 bases from J; bases unmatched to any gene: 8. The CDR3 is 17 residues long. This CDR3 is CASSQDSASGVYNEQFF. The CDR3 DNA is TGCGCCAGCAGCCAAGATTCCGCTAGCGGCGTCTACAATGAGCAGTTCTTC.

This clonotype was detected many times. This chain uses TRBV29-1 with TRBJ1-1; D unclear. Trimming cost V 6 bases and J 6 bases, with 14 bases left between them. Germline assignment: CDR1 SQVTM and CDR2 ANQGSEA. This CDR3 contains 12 residues. Here the CDR3 reads CSVVLGRAEAFF. CDR3 in DNA: TGCAGCGTCGTTTTAGGGAGGGCTGAAGCTTTCTTT.

This rearrangement joins TRBV5-8 to TRBJ2-3; TRBD2 aligns across 7 bases. With 0 bases clipped from V and 2 bases from J, the junction kept 9 bases outside the gene matches. Germline CDR1 SGHTS, CDR2 YDEGEE. The length of the CDR3 is 17 residues. CDR3 sequence reads: CASSLVVGGSATDTQYF. CDR3 DNA sequence: TGTGCCAGCAGCTTGGTAGTCGGGGGGTCCGCCACAGATACGCAGTATTTT.

V and J are TRBV5-1 and TRBJ2-2; no clear D. The CDR3 sequence is 15 residues long. V lost 1 base and J 2 bases, leaving 9 bases between the germline ends. Germline-derived CDR1 and CDR2 are SGHRS and YFSETQ. DNA for the CDR3: TGCGCCAGCAGCTTGCTCCGCCCCAACACCGGGGAGCTGTTTTTT. Amino acid sequence: CASSLLRPNTGELFF.

This clonotype was found a few times. J is TRBJ2-3 and V is TRBV27; no reliable D call. This CDR3 spans 14 amino acids. Germline V gene lookup returns CDR1 MNHEY and CDR2 SMNVEV (reference sequence). The ends were cut back, 4 bases at V and 4 bases at J, with 12 bases in the middle. Written as DNA, the CDR3 is TGTGCCAGCAGTTCGCTACTTAACGCAGATACGCAGTATTTT. This gives the protein CASSSLLNADTQYF.

The V gene is TRBV6-2 or TRBV6-3, the J gene TRBJ2-3; D is possibly TRBD2 (5 bases). V was shortened by 0 bases and J by 8 bases, with 18 bases between the two germline ends. Germline loops: CDR1 MNHEY, CDR2 SVGEGT. The CDR3 has 16 amino acids. CDR3 sequence reads: CASSYSLSGGPGTQYF. DNA of the CDR3: TGTGCCAGCAGTTACTCGTTAAGCGGAGGACCAGGTACGCAGTATTTT.

This clonotype was seen many times. This rearrangement joins TRBV20-1 to TRBJ2-7; 10 bases map to TRBD2. The CDR3 is made up of 14 amino acids. The junction had 6 bases not matched to a gene; V was cut back by 7 bases and J by 0 bases. Germline CDR1 is DFQATT and CDR2 is SNEGSKA (reference sequence). CDR3 nucleotides: TGCAGTGTGGCGGGACTAGCGAACTCCTACGAGCAGTACTTC. Its translation is CSVAGLANSYEQYF.

The chain uses TRBV5-1 and TRBJ2-1; the match to TRBD2 covers 11 bases. The CDR3 has 16 residues. Germline trimming cut 4 bases from V and 8 bases from J; bases unmatched to any gene: 11. Germline loops: CDR1 SGHRS, CDR2 YFSETQ. The CDR3 is CASSIISGRAKHEQFF. In DNA form, the CDR3 reads TGCGCCAGCAGCATCATTAGCGGGAGGGCCAAACATGAGCAGTTCTTC.

This clonotype was detected ten times or more. This rearrangement joins TRBV20-1 to TRBJ2-5, with 8 bases aligning to TRBD2. The V and J ends lost 3 bases and 3 bases, in that order; junction bases with no gene match: 9. Germline-derived CDR1 and CDR2 are DFQATT and SNEGSKA (reference sequence). This CDR3 contains 15 residues. Here the CDR3 reads CSASPVAGREETQYF. The CDR3 coding sequence is TGCAGTGCTAGCCCGGTAGCGGGGAGGGAAGAGACCCAGTACTTC.